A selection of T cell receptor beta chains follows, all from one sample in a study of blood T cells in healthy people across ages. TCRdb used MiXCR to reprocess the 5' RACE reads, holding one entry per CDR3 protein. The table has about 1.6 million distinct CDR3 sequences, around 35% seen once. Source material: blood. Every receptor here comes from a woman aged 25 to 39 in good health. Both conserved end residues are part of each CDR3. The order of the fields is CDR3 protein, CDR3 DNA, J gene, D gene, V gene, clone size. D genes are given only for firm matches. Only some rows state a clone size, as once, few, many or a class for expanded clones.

cdr3_aa: CASSQVGTGKADYGYTF
cdr3_nt: TGCGCCAGCAGCCAGGTCGGGACAGGCAAAGCCGACTATGGCTACACCTTC
j_call: TRBJ1-2
d_call: TRBD1
v_call: TRBV4-1
clone_size: NA

cdr3_aa: CASRDGLAGTDTQYF
cdr3_nt: TGTGCCAGCAGAGATGGACTAGCGGGTACAGATACGCAGTATTTT
j_call: TRBJ2-3
d_call: TRBD2
v_call: TRBV7-2
clone_size: NA

cdr3_aa: CASSGGALIETQYF
cdr3_nt: TGCGCCAGCAGTGGGGGGGCGCTAATAGAGACCCAGTACTTC
j_call: TRBJ2-5
d_call: NA
v_call: TRBV5-1
clone_size: few

cdr3_aa: CAIGGGGTSGLYEQYF
cdr3_nt: TGTGCCATCGGGGGGGGTGGGACTAGCGGCCTCTACGAGCAGTACTTC
j_call: TRBJ2-7
d_call: TRBD2
v_call: TRBV10-3
clone_size: many

cdr3_aa: CASSTGNRGNEQYF
cdr3_nt: TGTGCCAGCAGTACCGGGAATAGAGGGAATGAGCAGTACTTC
j_call: TRBJ2-7
d_call: NA
v_call: TRBV2
clone_size: NA

cdr3_aa: CASSHPASGTYEQYF
cdr3_nt: TGCGCCAGCAGTCACCCGGCTAGCGGGACCTACGAGCAGTACTTC
j_call: TRBJ2-7
d_call: TRBD2
v_call: TRBV4-1
clone_size: many

cdr3_aa: CSATGQRPYGYTF
cdr3_nt: TGCAGTGCTACAGGACAGCGCCCCTATGGCTACACCTTC
j_call: TRBJ1-2
d_call: NA
v_call: TRBV20-1
clone_size: few

cdr3_aa: CASHVSGGAVYEQFF
cdr3_nt: TGTGCCAGCCATGTTAGCGGGGGGGCCGTCTATGAGCAGTTCTTC
j_call: TRBJ2-1
d_call: TRBD2
v_call: TRBV6-5
clone_size: few

cdr3_aa: CASSLPSGSSGETQYF
cdr3_nt: TGTGCCAGCAGTTTACCTAGCGGGAGTAGCGGTGAGACCCAGTACTTC
j_call: TRBJ2-5
d_call: TRBD2
v_call: TRBV12-3/TRBV12-4
clone_size: few

cdr3_aa: CASSFLGHHSNQPQHF
cdr3_nt: TGTGCCAGCAGTTTTCTGGGACATCATAGCAATCAGCCCCAGCATTTT
j_call: TRBJ1-5
d_call: NA
v_call: TRBV28
clone_size: NA

cdr3_aa: CASSPLHFDSYTGELFF
cdr3_nt: TGTGCCAGCTCACCACTACATTTCGACAGCTACACCGGGGAGCTGTTTTTT
j_call: TRBJ2-2
d_call: NA
v_call: TRBV18
clone_size: NA

cdr3_aa: CSVGASGKGEQFF
cdr3_nt: TGCAGCGTTGGGGCTAGCGGGAAGGGTGAGCAGTTCTTC
j_call: TRBJ2-1
d_call: TRBD2
v_call: TRBV29-1
clone_size: few

cdr3_aa: CASSLAPAVHTQYF
cdr3_nt: TGTGCCAGCAGTTTAGCGCCGGCAGTGCATACGCAGTATTTT
j_call: TRBJ2-3
d_call: NA
v_call: TRBV12-3/TRBV12-4
clone_size: few

cdr3_aa: CASSAYGRSSQPQHF
cdr3_nt: TGTGCCAGCAGTGCCTATGGACGGTCGAGTCAGCCCCAGCATTTT
j_call: TRBJ1-5
d_call: NA
v_call: TRBV27
clone_size: NA

cdr3_aa: CASTTRQGGYEQYF
cdr3_nt: TGTGCCAGCACCACCCGACAGGGAGGCTACGAGCAGTACTTC
j_call: TRBJ2-7
d_call: NA
v_call: TRBV7-9
clone_size: NA

cdr3_aa: CASSQTGGVNQPQHF
cdr3_nt: TGTGCCAGCAGCCAAACGGGGGGCGTCAATCAGCCCCAGCATTTT
j_call: TRBJ1-5
d_call: NA
v_call: TRBV9
clone_size: NA

cdr3_aa: CSARDRLASYNEQFF
cdr3_nt: TGCAGTGCTAGAGATCGCCTAGCGTCCTACAATGAGCAGTTCTTC
j_call: TRBJ2-1
d_call: NA
v_call: TRBV20-1
clone_size: few

cdr3_aa: CATSRVGGLRVDEQFF
cdr3_nt: TGTGCCACCAGCAGAGTTGGAGGTCTCCGAGTCGATGAGCAGTTCTTC
j_call: TRBJ2-1
d_call: NA
v_call: TRBV15
clone_size: NA